This T cell receptor (beta chain) was retrieved from a study of blood T cells in healthy people across ages. The CDR3 is 15 amino acids. The V and J ends lost 3 bases and 2 bases respectively, with 10 bases between them. The germline V gene encodes CDR1 LGHDT and CDR2 YNNKEL (reference sequence). It was with a sample-barcoded 5' primer and a J-beta primer mix that a second PCR of roughly 7 to 11 cycles was run. In TCRdb, the 5' RACE reads were re-called with MiXCR into one record per CDR3 protein. The sample contains about 640,000 distinct CDR3 sequences, approximately 30% of which appear only once. This clonotype was seen a few times.

The clonotype was recovered from a woman older than 75 in good health. The sequencing input was blood. The V call is TRBV3-1, the J call TRBJ1-4; D uncertain. In DNA form, the CDR3 reads TGTGCCAGCAGCCAGCGGGGAAAGACTAATGAAAAACTGTTTTTT. Its translation is CASSQRGKTNEKLFF. The full variable domain, rest sourced from reference TRBV3-1 and TRBJ1-4, is DTAVSQTPKYLVTQMGNDKSIKCEQNLGHDTMYWYKQDSKKFLKIMFSYNNKELIINETVPNRFSPKSPDKAHLNLHINSLELGDSAVYFCASSQRGKTNEKLFFGSGTQLSVL.